This T cell receptor (beta chain) was recovered during a study of identical twins. J lost 6 bases, V lost 4 bases, and 7 bases had no gene match. This CDR3 is 15 amino acids long. Germline values: CDR1 SGDLS, CDR2 YYNGEE. This clonotype has only a few counts. Its antigen is not known. Overall study results and limits: The authors noted that invariant MAIT and iNKT cells could partly confound zero-insertion analyses. Out-of-frame alpha sequences shared by twins showed excess low generation probability. Where beta out-of-frame sequences were concerned, excess twin sharing was weaker.

Unique molecular identifiers were in the cDNA, with template-switch universal primer binding. TCRdb ran MiXCR on the 5' RACE reads and lists one entry per CDR3 protein. The sample includes some 1,600,000 distinct CDR3 sequences, less than 35% of them seen just once. The J gene is TRBJ2-1, the V gene TRBV9, with TRBD2 matching over 10 bases. This clonotype originated in a newborn girl in good health. The sequencing sample was made of cord blood. CDR3 in DNA: TGTGCCAGCAGCCCAAGCGGGAGGGTGGGCAATGAGCAGTTCTTC. Translation gives CASSPSGRVGNEQFF.